This TCR beta chain was profiled in a study of cytomegalovirus exposure and HLA in healthy donors. Study information: Of a few hundred genotyped donors, 81% grouped in the Caucasian-associated ancestry cluster. Study-wide results and limits: There were 160 or so TCR beta chains listed as cytomegalovirus-associated. In a later analysis, specific HLA alleles were associated with 15,000 to 20,000 TCR beta sequences at a 0.05 false discovery rate. In a later analysis, a missense DCLRE1C variant was linked to TCR beta V- and J-gene trimming.

The CDR3 extends over 13 amino acids. In germline, CDR1 is WNHNN, CDR2 SYGVQD (reference sequence). V shed 6 bases and J shed 7 bases, with 15 bases lying between them. To note about this clone: Its cognate antigen is unknown.

60 Vbeta and 13 Jbeta primers were used in PCR. Profiling relied on immunoSEQ multiplex PCR, and the TCRdb table lists in-frame clones only, not all of them. Of some 170,000 clones in the sample, approximately 80% were seen once. This sequence joins TRBV10-1 and TRBJ1-1; tentatively, D is TRBD1 (5 bases). This TCR derives from a woman between 18 and 29 years old in good health and CMV-seropositive. The sequencing input was PBMCs. CDR3 DNA sequence: TGCGCCAGCAGGCAGGGATCGTCAGGTGAAGCTTTCTTT. It specifies CASRQGSSGEAFF.